The source of this T cell receptor (beta chain) is a study of blood T cell repertoires in COVID-19. Overall study: The United States, Italy and Spain provided the acute and convalescent COVID-19 samples.

Per germline, CDR1 SGHKS and CDR2 YYEKEE (reference sequence). V was shortened by 4 bases and J by 7 bases, with 16 bases between the two germline ends. CDR3 length: 14 amino acids. In the authors' methods: The assay estimated nucleated cells by amplifying reference gene primers. The protocol was immunoSEQ multiplex PCR, while the TCRdb copy is restricted to in-frame clones and leaves out a portion. V and J calls and clone size follow that table, whereas D and trimming were derived from the DNA. The table has 120,000 or so clones, 80% to 90% seen once. The sequence derives from a man aged 80 or over with active or convalescent COVID-19. The rearrangement joins TRBV5-5 to TRBJ2-3, with unresolved D. Sequencing used peripheral blood. Here the CDR3 reads CASSPDSTRNTQYF. DNA of the CDR3: TGTGCCAGCAGCCCAGATTCCACACGAAATACGCAGTATTTT.